The clone carrying this TCR beta chain has just a few counts. No antigen is known for it. This sample was included in a study of T cells in Graves' hyperthyroidism and ophthalmopathy. Turning to the study itself: Peripheral blood was drawn at first diagnosis, prior to all treatment. Study outcomes and limitations: Ophthalmopathy, as predicted by the model, came a median roughly 6.8 months after the prediction.

RNA transcripts served as the template for amplifying TCR beta CDR3 regions. The TCR CDR3 first-round RT-PCR relied on the HTBI primer set. TCRdb redid the calling of the multiplex PCR reads with MiXCR, one entry per CDR3 protein. The sample shows hundreds of thousands of distinct CDR3 sequences, 15% to 20% of them seen only once. The germline CDR1 and CDR2 sequences are SEHNR and FQNEAQ (reference sequence). V lost 5 bases to trimming and J lost 4 bases, with 11 bases between them. The length of the CDR3 is 13 residues. The receptor comes from a man in his forties with Graves' hyperthyroidism. This chain joins TRBV7-9 and TRBJ1-1; perhaps TRBD1 as D (6 bases). Sequences were obtained from blood. The CDR3 is CASSQGQFTEAFF. The CDR3 DNA is TGTGCCAGCAGCCAAGGACAGTTCACTGAAGCTTTCTTT.